This T cell receptor (beta chain) originates from a study of blood T cell repertoires in COVID-19. Study at large: The United States, Italy and Spain were the sources of the acute and convalescent COVID-19 samples.

In the study's own analysis: Estimation of nucleated cell counts was performed using reference gene primer amplification. Clones were sequenced by immunoSEQ multiplex PCR, and TCRdb holds only the in-frame ones, with some missing. V, J and clone size are those of that table, while D and trimming were read from the DNA. The table has roughly 200,000 clones, 89% seen once. This CDR3 comprises 15 residues. Germline V CDR1 and CDR2: SGHDN, FVKESK. J lost 6 bases, V lost 1 base, and 6 bases had no gene match. The receptor was isolated from a man aged 35 to 55 with acute or convalescent COVID-19. The V and J genes are TRBV14 and TRBJ2-3, with 8 bases fitting TRBD2. Material for sequencing was peripheral blood. The CDR3 protein is CASSQVGGAGDTQYF. CDR3 nucleotides: TGTGCCAGCAGCCAAGTCGGGGGGGCCGGGGATACGCAGTATTTT.